The rows below give T cell receptor beta chains drawn from one sample of a study of cytomegalovirus exposure and HLA in healthy donors. TCRdb keeps only in-frame clones here, not all; method: immunoSEQ multiplex PCR. The sample gives approximately 200,000 clones, around 74% of which show up once; approximately 1.5% is in the top ten. Sequenced input: PBMCs. These receptors were collected from a girl between 10 and 17 years old in good health and CMV-seropositive. Both conserved end residues are trimmed from each CDR3.

J gene: TRBJ2-1; V gene: TRBV21-1; CDR3 protein: ASSKVTGGSSYNEQF
J gene: TRBJ2-1; V gene: TRBV25-1; CDR3 protein: ASSELWQYNEQF
J gene: TRBJ1-4; V gene: TRBV4-2; CDR3 protein: ASSQDPLAKLF
J gene: TRBJ1-2; V gene: TRBV2; CDR3 protein: ASREKTGGFYGYT
J gene: TRBJ2-7; V gene: TRBV5-4; CDR3 protein: ASSFASGGYEQY
J gene: TRBJ1-4; V gene: TRBV11-2; CDR3 protein: ASSLGTGSEKLF
J gene: TRBJ1-6; V gene: TRBV27; CDR3 protein: ASRENEGYNSPLH
J gene: TRBJ2-7; V gene: TRBV4-3; CDR3 protein: ASSQDLLASEQY
J gene: TRBJ2-3; V gene: TRBV11-2; CDR3 protein: ASSLGGRSTDTQY
J gene: TRBJ2-7; V gene: TRBV10-3; CDR3 protein: AINRGFSYEQY
J gene: TRBJ2-7; V gene: TRBV6-5; CDR3 protein: ASSLQGVREQY
J gene: TRBJ1-5; V gene: TRBV2; CDR3 protein: ASSESAANQPQH
J gene: TRBJ2-3; V gene: TRBV4-3; CDR3 protein: ASSQETLAGGLDTQY
J gene: TRBJ1-2; V gene: TRBV30; CDR3 protein: GSRSNNYGYT
J gene: TRBJ2-1; V gene: TRBV27; CDR3 protein: ASSLKSSSYNEQF
J gene: TRBJ1-1; V gene: TRBV23-1; CDR3 protein: ASTKDYRGGVSEAF
J gene: TRBJ2-3; V gene: TRBV4-2; CDR3 protein: ASSLSFSGGTFTDTQY
J gene: TRBJ2-7; V gene: TRBV27; CDR3 protein: ASSFWGGEQY
J gene: TRBJ1-2; V gene: TRBV9; CDR3 protein: ASSPGQGYGGYT
J gene: TRBJ2-5; V gene: TRBV6-5; CDR3 protein: ASSSGRQTQETQY
J gene: TRBJ1-2; V gene: TRBV5-4; CDR3 protein: ASSNQGARGYT
J gene: TRBJ1-6; V gene: TRBV6-5; CDR3 protein: ASSSSGTGRSPLH
J gene: TRBJ2-3; V gene: TRBV2; CDR3 protein: ASRSSEGADTQY
J gene: TRBJ1-4; V gene: TRBV25-1; CDR3 protein: ASKKGGAGEKLF
J gene: TRBJ2-5; V gene: TRBV18; CDR3 protein: ATSPRTSGGMEETQY
J gene: TRBJ1-5; V gene: TRBV18; CDR3 protein: ASSPQTGEPQH
J gene: TRBJ2-5; V gene: TRBV12-5; CDR3 protein: ASGADGGGETQY
J gene: TRBJ1-6; V gene: TRBV7-2; CDR3 protein: ASSPGTSASPLH
J gene: TRBJ1-4; V gene: TRBV7-9; CDR3 protein: ASQQGTTNEKLF
J gene: TRBJ2-7; V gene: TRBV5-5; CDR3 protein: ASSSRTGFYEQY
J gene: TRBJ2-3; V gene: TRBV27; CDR3 protein: ASSFGTGTAYTQY
J gene: TRBJ1-2; V gene: TRBV6-1; CDR3 protein: ASSGDRGGYT
J gene: TRBJ1-1; V gene: TRBV10-3; CDR3 protein: AISDPDRLNTEAF
J gene: TRBJ1-5; V gene: TRBV6-1; CDR3 protein: ASVLAGGGQPQH
J gene: TRBJ1-6; V gene: TRBV10-1; CDR3 protein: ASSEGQGASPLH
J gene: TRBJ1-6; V gene: TRBV5-1; CDR3 protein: ASSLNPTTGGGSPLH
J gene: TRBJ1-1; V gene: TRBV5-4; CDR3 protein: ASSLAWAGGEAF
J gene: TRBJ2-7; V gene: TRBV19; CDR3 protein: ASRKSGQGVWGQY
J gene: TRBJ2-3; V gene: TRBV4-1; CDR3 protein: ASSQDPQDTQY
J gene: TRBJ2-7; V gene: TRBV11-3; CDR3 protein: ASSSTVSYEQY
J gene: TRBJ1-5; V gene: TRBV6-4; CDR3 protein: ASSDPPTQKVQPQH
J gene: TRBJ1-4; V gene: TRBV23-1; CDR3 protein: ASHRGTDPWEKLF
J gene: TRBJ2-1; V gene: TRBV2; CDR3 protein: ASSEVVLYNEQF
J gene: TRBJ2-5; V gene: TRBV7-2; CDR3 protein: ASSLVMGLGETQY
J gene: TRBJ2-7; V gene: TRBV19; CDR3 protein: ASKKQGGVTVEQY
J gene: TRBJ2-2; V gene: TRBV5-4; CDR3 protein: ASSLAQRGGLTGELF
J gene: TRBJ1-2; V gene: TRBV27; CDR3 protein: ASRQPGTGNLYGYT
J gene: TRBJ2-7; V gene: TRBV4-1; CDR3 protein: ASSQVDSGVSSYEQY
J gene: TRBJ2-1; V gene: TRBV7-6; CDR3 protein: ASSSTRGGSYNEQF
J gene: TRBJ2-1; V gene: TRBV10-1; CDR3 protein: ASSESGVFYRNNEQF
J gene: TRBJ1-1; V gene: TRBV14; CDR3 protein: ASSRLDLNTEAF